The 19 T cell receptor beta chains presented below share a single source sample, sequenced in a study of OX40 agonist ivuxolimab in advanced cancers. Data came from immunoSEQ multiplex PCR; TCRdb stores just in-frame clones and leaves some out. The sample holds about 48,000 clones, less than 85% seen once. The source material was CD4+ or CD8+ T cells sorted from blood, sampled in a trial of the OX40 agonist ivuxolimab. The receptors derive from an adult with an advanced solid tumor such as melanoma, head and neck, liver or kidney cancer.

CDR3 amino acids: CASSSGLYEQYF. Written as DNA, the CDR3 is TGTGCCAGCAGCTCGGGGCTCTACGAGCAGTACTTC. This chain connects TRBV7-2 to TRBJ2-7; D tentatively reads TRBD1 or TRBD2 (5 bases each). The CDR3 is 12 amino acids. Germline assignment: CDR1 SGHTA and CDR2 FQGNSA. Trimming left V 4 bases short and J 3 bases short, with 7 bases between.

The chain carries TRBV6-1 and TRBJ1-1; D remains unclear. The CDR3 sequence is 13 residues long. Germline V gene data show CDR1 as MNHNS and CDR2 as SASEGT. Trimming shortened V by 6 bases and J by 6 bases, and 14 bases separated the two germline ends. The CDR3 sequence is CASRTSGSSEAFF. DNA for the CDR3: TGTGCCAGCAGAACTTCCGGGAGCTCTGAAGCTTTCTTT.

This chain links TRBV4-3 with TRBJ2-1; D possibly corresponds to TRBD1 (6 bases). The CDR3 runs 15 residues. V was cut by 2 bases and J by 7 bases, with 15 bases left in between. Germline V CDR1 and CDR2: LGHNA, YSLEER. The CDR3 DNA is TGCGCCAGCAGCCAATTCGCAGGGGCGCGGAATGAGCAGTTCTTC. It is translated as CASSQFAGARNEQFF.

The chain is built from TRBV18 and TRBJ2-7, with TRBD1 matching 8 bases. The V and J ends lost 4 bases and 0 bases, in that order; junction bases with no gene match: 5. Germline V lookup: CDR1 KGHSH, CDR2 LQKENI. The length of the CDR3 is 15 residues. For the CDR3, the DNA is TGTGCCAGCTCACACCGACAGGGGAACTCCTACGAGCAGTACTTC. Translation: CASSHRQGNSYEQYF. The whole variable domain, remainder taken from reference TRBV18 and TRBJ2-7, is NAGVMQNPRHLVRRRGQEARLRCSPMKGHSHVYWYRQLPEEGLKFMVYLQKENIIDESGMPKERFSAEFPKEGPSILRIQQVVRGDSAAYFCASSHRQGNSYEQYFGPGTRLTVT.

The CDR3, as DNA: TGTGCCAGCAGCTCAAGGGGGGGATCACCCCTCCACTTT. It is translated as CASSSRGGSPLHF. The chain links TRBV7-2 to TRBJ1-6, with a weak D call TRBD1 (6 bases). The CDR3 sequence is 13 residues long. Trimming shortened V by 4 bases and J by 10 bases, and 11 bases separated the two germline ends. Germline CDR1 and CDR2: SGHTA and FQGNSA.

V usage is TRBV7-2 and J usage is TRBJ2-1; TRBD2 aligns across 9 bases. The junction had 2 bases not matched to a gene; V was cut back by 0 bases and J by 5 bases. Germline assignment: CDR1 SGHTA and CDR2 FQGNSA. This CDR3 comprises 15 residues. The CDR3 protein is CASSLAAGGHNEQFF. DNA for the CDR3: TGTGCCAGCAGCTTAGCAGCGGGAGGACACAATGAGCAGTTCTTC. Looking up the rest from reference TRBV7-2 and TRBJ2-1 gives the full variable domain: GAGVSQSPSNKVTEKGKDVELRCDPISGHTALYWYRQSLGQGLEFLIYFQGNSAPDKSGLPSDRFSAERTGGSVSTLTIQRTQQEDSAVYLCASSLAAGGHNEQFFGPGTRLTVL.

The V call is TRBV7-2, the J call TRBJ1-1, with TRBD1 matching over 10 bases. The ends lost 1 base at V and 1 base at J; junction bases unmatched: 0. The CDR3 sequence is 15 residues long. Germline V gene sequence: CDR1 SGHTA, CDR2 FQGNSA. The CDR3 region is CASSLGTGGNTEAFF. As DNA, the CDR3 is TGTGCCAGCAGCTTAGGGACAGGGGGGAACACTGAAGCTTTCTTT.

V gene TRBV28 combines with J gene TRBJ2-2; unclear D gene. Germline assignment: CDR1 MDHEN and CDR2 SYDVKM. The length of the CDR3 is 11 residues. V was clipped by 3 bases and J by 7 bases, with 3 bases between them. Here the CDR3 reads CASSLVGELFF. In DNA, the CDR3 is TGTGCCAGCAGTTTGGTCGGGGAGCTGTTTTTT.

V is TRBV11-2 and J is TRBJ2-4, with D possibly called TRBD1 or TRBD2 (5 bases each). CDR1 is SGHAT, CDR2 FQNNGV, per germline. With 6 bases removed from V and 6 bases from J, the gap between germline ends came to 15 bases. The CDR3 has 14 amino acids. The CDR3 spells CASRFQGDGNIQYF. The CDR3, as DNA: TGTGCCAGCAGATTTCAGGGAGACGGAAACATTCAGTACTTC.

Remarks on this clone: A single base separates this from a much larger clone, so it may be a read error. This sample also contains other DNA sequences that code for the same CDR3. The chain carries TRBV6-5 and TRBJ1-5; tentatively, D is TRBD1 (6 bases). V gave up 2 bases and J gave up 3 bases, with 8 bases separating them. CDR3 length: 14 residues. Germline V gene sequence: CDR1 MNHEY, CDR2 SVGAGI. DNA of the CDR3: TGTGCCAGCAGTTACGGGGGGGCCAATCAGCCCCAGCATTTT. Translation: CASSYGGANQPQHF.

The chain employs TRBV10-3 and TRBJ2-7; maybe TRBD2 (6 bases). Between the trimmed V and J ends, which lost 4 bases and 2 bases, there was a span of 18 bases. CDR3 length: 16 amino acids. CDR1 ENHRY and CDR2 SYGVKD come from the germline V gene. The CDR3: CAISGGGAGTTYEQYF. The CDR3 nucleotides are TGTGCCATCAGTGGGGGCGGGGCGGGCACTACCTACGAGCAGTACTTC.

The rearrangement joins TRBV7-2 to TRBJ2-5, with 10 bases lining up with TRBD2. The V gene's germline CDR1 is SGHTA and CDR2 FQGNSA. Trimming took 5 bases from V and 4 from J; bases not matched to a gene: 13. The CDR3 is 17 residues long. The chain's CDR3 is CASSPSRAGGPGETQYF. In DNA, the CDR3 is TGTGCCAGCAGCCCGTCTCGAGCGGGAGGGCCGGGAGAGACCCAGTACTTC.

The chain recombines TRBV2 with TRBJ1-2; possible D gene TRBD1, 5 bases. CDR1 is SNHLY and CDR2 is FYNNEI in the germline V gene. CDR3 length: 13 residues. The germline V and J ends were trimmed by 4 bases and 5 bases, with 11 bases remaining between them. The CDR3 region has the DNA TGTGCCAGCAGTGCTAGACAGACGTATGGCTACACCTTC. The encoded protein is CASSARQTYGYTF.

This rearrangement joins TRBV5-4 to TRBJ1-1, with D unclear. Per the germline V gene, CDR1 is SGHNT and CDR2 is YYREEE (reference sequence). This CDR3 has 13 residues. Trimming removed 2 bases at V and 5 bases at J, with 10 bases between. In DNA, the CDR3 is TGTGCCAGCAGCTTTGGGCGGGAGACTGAAGCTTTCTTT. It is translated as CASSFGRETEAFF.

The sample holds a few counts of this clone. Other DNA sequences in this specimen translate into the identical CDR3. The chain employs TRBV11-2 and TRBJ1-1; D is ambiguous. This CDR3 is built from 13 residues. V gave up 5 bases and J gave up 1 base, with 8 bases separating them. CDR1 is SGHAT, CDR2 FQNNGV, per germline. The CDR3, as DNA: TGTGCCAGCAGCCTAGGCGGGAACACTGAAGCTTTCTTT. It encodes CASSLGGNTEAFF.

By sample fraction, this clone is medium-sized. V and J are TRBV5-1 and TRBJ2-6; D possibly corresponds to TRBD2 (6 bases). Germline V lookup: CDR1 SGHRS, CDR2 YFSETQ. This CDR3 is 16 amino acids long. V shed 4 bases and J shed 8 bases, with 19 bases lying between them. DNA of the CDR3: TGCGCCAGCAGCCCCATGGGGGGAGGTCCGACCAACGTCCTGACTTTC. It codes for CASSPMGGGPTNVLTF.

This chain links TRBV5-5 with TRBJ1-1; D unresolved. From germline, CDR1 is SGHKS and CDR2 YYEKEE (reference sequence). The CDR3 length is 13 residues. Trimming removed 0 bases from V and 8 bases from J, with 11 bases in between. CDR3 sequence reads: CASSLEGSLEAFF. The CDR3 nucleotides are TGTGCCAGCAGCTTGGAAGGGTCTCTCGAAGCTTTCTTT.

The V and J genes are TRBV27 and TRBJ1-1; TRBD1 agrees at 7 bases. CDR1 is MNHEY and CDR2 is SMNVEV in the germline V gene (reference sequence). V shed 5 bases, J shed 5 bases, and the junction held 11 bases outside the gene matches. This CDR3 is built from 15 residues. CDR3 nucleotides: TGTGCCAGCAGTCAAACAGGGGTCTGGGGGACTGAAGCTTTCTTT. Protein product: CASSQTGVWGTEAFF.

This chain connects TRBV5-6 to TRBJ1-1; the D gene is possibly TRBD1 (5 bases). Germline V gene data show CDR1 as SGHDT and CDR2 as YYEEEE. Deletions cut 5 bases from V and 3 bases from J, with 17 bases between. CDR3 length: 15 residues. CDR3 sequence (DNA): TGTGCCAGCAGGGTGGTCCCTGGGACGGACACTGAAGCTTTCTTT. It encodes CASRVVPGTDTEAFF.